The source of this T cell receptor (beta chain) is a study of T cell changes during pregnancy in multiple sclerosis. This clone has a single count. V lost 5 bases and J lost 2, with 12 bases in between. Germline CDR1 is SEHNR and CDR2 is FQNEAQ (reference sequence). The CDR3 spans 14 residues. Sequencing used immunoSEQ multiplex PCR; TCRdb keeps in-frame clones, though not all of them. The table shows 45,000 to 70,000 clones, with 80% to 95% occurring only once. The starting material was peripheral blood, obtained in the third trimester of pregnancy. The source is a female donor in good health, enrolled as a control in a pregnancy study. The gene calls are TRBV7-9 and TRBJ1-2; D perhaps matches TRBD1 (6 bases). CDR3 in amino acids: CASSPKGGNYGYTF. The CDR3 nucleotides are TGTGCCAGCAGCCCTAAGGGGGGGAACTATGGCTACACCTTC.